This T cell receptor beta chain was documented in a study of T cells in narcolepsy. The study, taken as a whole, reports: HCRT-specific and TRIB2-specific autoreactive clonotypes appeared among same-patient CSF and blood CD4+ clonotypes.

This clone appeared a single time. Its antigen is still unknown. The ends were cut back, 1 base at V and 1 base at J, with 4 bases in the middle. Germline V gene lookup returns CDR1 SEHNR and CDR2 FQNEAQ (reference sequence). The CDR3 is 14 amino acids. Assay: immunoSEQ multiplex PCR; the TCRdb copy retains only in-frame clones and omits some. The sample carries tens of thousands of clones, approximately 88% recorded once. The specimen was CD45RA- memory CD4+ T cells from PBMCs. The chain combines TRBV7-9 with TRBJ2-2; D gene unclear. The TCR sequence derives from a human donor with narcolepsy. CDR3 loop: CASSLGGNTGELFF. The CDR3, as DNA: TGTGCCAGCAGCTTAGGCGGGAACACCGGGGAGCTGTTTTTT.